This section outlines one T cell receptor (beta chain) sequence together with its context. The antigen is unknown. The data derive from a study of response to subunit inactivated influenza vaccine. In TCRdb, the RT-PCR reads were re-called with MiXCR into one record per CDR3 protein. The repertoire has about 650,000 distinct CDR3 sequences, about 15% of them found once; the top ten carry 11%. Findings and caveats of the study: Authors suggested each seasonal flu vaccination may recruit only limited numbers of new T cells.

Source: PBMCs from blood, taken 11 to 12 days after vaccination. The receptor comes from a man aged 45-65 years who received an inactivated influenza vaccine.

CDR3 nucleotides: TGTGCCAGCAGCCAAGTACAGGACTACGAGCAGTACTTC. Translating it yields CASSQVQDYEQYF. V usage is TRBV4-2 and J usage is TRBJ2-7; tentatively, D is TRBD1 (5 bases). V was shortened by 1 base and J by 3 bases, with 7 bases between the two germline ends. The CDR3 has 13 residues. CDR1 LGHNA and CDR2 YNFKEQ come from the germline V gene.